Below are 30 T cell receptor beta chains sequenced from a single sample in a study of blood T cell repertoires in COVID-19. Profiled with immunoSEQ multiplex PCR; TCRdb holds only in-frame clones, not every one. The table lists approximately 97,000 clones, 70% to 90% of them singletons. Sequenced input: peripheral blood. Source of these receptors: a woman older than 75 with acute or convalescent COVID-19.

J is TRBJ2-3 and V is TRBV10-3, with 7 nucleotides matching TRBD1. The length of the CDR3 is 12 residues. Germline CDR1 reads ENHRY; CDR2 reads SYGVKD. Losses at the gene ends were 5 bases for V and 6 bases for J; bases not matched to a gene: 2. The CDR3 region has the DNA TGTGCCATCAGTTTCAGGGGGGATACGCAGTATTTT. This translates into CAISFRGDTQYF.

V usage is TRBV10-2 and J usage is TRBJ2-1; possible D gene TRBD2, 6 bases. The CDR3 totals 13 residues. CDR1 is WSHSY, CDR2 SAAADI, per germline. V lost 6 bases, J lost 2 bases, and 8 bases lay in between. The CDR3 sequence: CASSGGPYNEQFF. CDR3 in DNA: TGCGCCAGCAGCGGGGGACCCTACAATGAGCAGTTCTTC.

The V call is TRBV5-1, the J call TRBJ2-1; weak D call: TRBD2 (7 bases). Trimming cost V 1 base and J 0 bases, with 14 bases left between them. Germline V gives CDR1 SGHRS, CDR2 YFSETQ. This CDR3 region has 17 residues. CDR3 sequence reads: CASSLRGGASSYNEQFF. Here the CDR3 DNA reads TGCGCCAGCAGCTTGAGAGGGGGGGCTTCCTCCTACAATGAGCAGTTCTTC.

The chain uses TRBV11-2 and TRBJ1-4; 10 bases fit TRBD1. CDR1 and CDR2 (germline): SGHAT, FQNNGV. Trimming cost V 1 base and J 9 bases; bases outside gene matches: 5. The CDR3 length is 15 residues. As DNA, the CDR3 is TGTGCCAGCAGCTTAGGACAGGGGGCGCACCAAAAACTGTTTTTT. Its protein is CASSLGQGAHQKLFF. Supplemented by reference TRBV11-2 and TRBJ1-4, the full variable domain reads EAGVAQSPRYKIIEKRQSVAFWCNPISGHATLYWYQQILGQGPKLLIQFQNNGVVDDSQLPKDRFSAERLKGVDSTLKIQPAKLEDSAVYLCASSLGQGAHQKLFFGSGTQLSVL.

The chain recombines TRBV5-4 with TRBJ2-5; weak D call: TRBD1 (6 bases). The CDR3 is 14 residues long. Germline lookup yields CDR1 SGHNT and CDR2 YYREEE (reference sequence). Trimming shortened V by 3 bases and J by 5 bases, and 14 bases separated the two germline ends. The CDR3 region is CASSSYREGETQYF. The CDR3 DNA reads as TGTGCCAGCAGCTCATACAGGGAAGGGGAGACCCAGTACTTC. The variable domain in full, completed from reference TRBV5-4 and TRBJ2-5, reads ETGVTQSPTHLIKTRGQQVTLRCSSQSGHNTVSWYQQALGQGPQFIFQYYREEENGRGNFPPRFSGLQFPNYSSELNVNALELDDSALYLCASSSYREGETQYFGPGTRLLVL.

CDR3 loop: CASSLVETSAGGAQYF. The CDR3 coding sequence is TGTGCCAGCAGCTTAGTCGAGACTAGCGCGGGCGGGGCCCAGTACTTC. This chain links TRBV11-2 with TRBJ2-5, with 8 positions matching TRBD2. The ends lost 1 base at V and 9 bases at J; junction bases unmatched: 13. Germline lookup yields CDR1 SGHAT and CDR2 FQNNGV. The CDR3 has 16 amino acids.

The CDR3 protein is CSVWTASGNTIYF. As DNA, the CDR3 is TGCAGCGTGTGGACAGCCTCTGGAAACACCATATATTTT. The chain uses TRBV29-1 and TRBJ1-3, with a weak D call TRBD1 (6 bases). The CDR3 contains 13 residues. V was clipped by 6 bases and J by 0 bases, with 9 bases between them. CDR1 and CDR2 (germline): SQVTM, ANQGSEA.

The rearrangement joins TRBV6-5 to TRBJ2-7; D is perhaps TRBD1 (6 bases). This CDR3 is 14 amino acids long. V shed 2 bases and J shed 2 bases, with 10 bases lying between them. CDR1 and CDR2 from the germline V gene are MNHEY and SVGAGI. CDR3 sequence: CASSYGQGTYEQYF. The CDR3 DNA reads TGTGCCAGCAGTTACGGGCAGGGGACCTACGAGCAGTACTTC.

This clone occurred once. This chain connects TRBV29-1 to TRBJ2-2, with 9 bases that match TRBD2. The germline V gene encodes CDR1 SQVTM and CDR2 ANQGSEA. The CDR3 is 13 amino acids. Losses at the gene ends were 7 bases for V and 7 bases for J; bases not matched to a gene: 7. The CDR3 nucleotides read TGCAGCGGCCGAGCGGGGGGCCTCGGGGAGCTGTTTTTT. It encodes CSGRAGGLGELFF.

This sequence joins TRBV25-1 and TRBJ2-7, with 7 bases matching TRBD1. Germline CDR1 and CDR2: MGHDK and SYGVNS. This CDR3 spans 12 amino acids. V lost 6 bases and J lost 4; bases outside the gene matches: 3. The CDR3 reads CASSLTGYEQYF. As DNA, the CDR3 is TGTGCCAGCAGCTTGACAGGGTACGAGCAGTACTTC.

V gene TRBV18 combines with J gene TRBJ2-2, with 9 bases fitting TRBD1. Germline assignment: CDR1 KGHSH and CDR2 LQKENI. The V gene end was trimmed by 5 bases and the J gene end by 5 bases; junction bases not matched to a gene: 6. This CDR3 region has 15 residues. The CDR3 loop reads CASSSSGTGTGELFF. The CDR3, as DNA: TGTGCCAGCTCATCCTCCGGGACAGGGACCGGGGAGCTGTTTTTT.

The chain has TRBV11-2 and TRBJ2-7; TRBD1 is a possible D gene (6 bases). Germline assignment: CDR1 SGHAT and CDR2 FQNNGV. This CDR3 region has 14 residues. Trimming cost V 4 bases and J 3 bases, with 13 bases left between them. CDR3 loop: CASSSVRDNYEQYF. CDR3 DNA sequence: TGTGCCAGCAGCTCCGTACGGGACAACTACGAGCAGTACTTC.

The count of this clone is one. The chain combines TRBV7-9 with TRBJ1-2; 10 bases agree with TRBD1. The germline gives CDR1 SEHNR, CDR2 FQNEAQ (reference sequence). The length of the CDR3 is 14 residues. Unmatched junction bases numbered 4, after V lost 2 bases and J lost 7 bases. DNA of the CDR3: TGTGCCAGCAGCTTACGGGACAGGGGAAGTGGCTACACCTTC. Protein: CASSLRDRGSGYTF.

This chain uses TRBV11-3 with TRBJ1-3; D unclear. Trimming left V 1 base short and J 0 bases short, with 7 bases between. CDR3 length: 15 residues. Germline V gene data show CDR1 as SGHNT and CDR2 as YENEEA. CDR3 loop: CASSLVSVSGNTIYF. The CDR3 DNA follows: TGTGCCAGCAGCTTAGTCTCAGTCTCTGGAAACACCATATATTTT.

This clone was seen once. The CDR3 spells CASRDTGAGNTIYF. The CDR3 nucleotides read TGTGCCAGCAGGGACACAGGGGCTGGAAACACCATATATTTT. The rearrangement links TRBV6-5 to TRBJ1-3, with 7 bases aligning to TRBD1. Germline-derived CDR1 and CDR2 are MNHEY and SVGAGI. Trimming at V came to 6 bases and at J to 2 bases, leaving 4 bases not matched to a gene. The CDR3 totals 14 residues.

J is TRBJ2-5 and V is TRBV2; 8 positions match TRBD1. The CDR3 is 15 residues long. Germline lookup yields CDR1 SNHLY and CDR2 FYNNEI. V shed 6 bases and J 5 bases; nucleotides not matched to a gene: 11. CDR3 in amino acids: CASSLQGVPGETQYF. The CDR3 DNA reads TGTGCCAGCAGCCTACAGGGGGTACCCGGGGAGACCCAGTACTTC.

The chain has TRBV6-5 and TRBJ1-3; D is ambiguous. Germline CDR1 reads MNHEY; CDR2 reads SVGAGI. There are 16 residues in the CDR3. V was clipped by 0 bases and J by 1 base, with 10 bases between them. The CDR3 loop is CASSYSSPGSGNTIYF. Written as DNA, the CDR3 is TGTGCCAGCAGTTACTCATCTCCGGGTTCTGGAAACACCATATATTTT.

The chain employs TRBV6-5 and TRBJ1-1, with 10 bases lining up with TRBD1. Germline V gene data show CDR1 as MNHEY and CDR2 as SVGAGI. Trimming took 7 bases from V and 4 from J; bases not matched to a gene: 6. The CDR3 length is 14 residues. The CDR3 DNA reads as TGTGCCAGCAAAGGACAGGGGGTTATCACTGAAGCTTTCTTT. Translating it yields CASKGQGVITEAFF.

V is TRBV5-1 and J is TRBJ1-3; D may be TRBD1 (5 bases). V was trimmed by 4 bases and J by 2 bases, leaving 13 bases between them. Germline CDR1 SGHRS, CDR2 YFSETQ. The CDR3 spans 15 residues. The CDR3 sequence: CASSSNGGAGNTIYF. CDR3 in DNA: TGCGCCAGCAGCAGCAACGGGGGGGCTGGAAACACCATATATTTT.

CDR3 bases: TGCGCCAGCAGCTTGGGGCCCAGTAACACTGAAGCTTTCTTT. This sequence encodes CASSLGPSNTEAFF. The rearrangement joins TRBV5-1 to TRBJ1-1, with no clear D. Germline loops: CDR1 SGHRS, CDR2 YFSETQ. The CDR3 runs to 14 residues. V was shortened by 0 bases and J by 2 bases, with 8 bases between the two germline ends. Drawing the rest from reference TRBV5-1 and TRBJ1-1, the complete variable domain is KAGVTQTPRYLIKTRGQQVTLSCSPISGHRSVSWYQQTPGQGLQFLFEYFSETQRNKGNFPGRFSGRQFSNSRSEMNVSTLELGDSALYLCASSLGPSNTEAFFGQGTRLTVV.

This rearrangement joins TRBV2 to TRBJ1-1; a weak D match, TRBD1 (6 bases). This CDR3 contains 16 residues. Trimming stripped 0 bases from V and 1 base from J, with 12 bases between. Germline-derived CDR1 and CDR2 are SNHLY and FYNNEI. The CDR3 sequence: CASSEARGGPNTEAFF. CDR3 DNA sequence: TGTGCCAGCAGTGAAGCAAGGGGGGGGCCGAACACTGAAGCTTTCTTT.

The CDR3 loop is CASSQPGVWDYGYTF. CDR3 nucleotide sequence: TGCGCCAGCAGCCAACCCGGGGTATGGGACTATGGCTACACCTTC. The chain carries TRBV4-1 and TRBJ1-2; D remains ambiguous. Trimming pared 2 bases from V and 3 bases from J, leaving 13 bases between. The germline CDR1 and CDR2 sequences are MGHRA and YSYEKL. CDR3 length: 15 residues.

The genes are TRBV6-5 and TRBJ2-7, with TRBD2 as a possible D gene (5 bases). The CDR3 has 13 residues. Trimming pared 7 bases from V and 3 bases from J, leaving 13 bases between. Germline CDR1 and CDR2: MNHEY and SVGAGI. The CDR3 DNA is TGTGCCAGCACCCCAAAGGGAGTCTACGAGCAGTACTTC. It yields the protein CASTPKGVYEQYF.

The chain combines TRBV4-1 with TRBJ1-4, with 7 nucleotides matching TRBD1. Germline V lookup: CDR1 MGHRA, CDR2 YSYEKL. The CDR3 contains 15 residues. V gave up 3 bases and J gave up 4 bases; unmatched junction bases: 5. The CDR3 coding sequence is TGCGCCAGCAGCCATCTAGGACAGGATAATGAAAAACTGTTTTTT. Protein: CASSHLGQDNEKLFF.

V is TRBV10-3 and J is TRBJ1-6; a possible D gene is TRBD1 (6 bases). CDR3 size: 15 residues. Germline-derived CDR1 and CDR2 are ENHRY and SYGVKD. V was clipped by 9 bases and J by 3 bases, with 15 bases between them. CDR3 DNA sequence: TGTGCCATAGGTTCGGGACAAATCTATAATTCACCCCTCCACTTT. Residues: CAIGSGQIYNSPLHF.

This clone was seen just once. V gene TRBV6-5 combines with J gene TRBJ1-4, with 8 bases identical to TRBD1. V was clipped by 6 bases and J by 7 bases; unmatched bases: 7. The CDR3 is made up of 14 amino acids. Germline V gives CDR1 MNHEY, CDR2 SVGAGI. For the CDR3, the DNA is TGTGCCAGCAGCGTGGACAGGGTTAGTGAAAAACTGTTTTTT. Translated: CASSVDRVSEKLFF.

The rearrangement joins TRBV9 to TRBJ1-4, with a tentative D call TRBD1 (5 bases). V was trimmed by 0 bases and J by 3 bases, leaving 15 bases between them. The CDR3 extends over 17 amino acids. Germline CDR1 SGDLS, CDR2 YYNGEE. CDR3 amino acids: CASSVGDRNAPNEKLFF. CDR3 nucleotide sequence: TGTGCCAGCAGCGTAGGAGACAGAAACGCTCCTAATGAAAAACTGTTTTTT.

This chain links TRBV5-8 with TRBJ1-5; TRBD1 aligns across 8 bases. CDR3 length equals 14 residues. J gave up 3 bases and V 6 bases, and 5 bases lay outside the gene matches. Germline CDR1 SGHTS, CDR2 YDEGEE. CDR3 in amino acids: CASTRQGYNQPQHF. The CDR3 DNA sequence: TGTGCCAGCACCCGACAGGGGTACAATCAGCCCCAGCATTTT.

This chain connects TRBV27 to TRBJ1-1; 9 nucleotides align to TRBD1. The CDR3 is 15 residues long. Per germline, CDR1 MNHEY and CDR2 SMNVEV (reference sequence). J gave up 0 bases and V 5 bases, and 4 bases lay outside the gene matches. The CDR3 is CASSGDRVMNTEAFF. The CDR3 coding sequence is TGTGCCAGCAGTGGGGACAGGGTTATGAACACTGAAGCTTTCTTT.

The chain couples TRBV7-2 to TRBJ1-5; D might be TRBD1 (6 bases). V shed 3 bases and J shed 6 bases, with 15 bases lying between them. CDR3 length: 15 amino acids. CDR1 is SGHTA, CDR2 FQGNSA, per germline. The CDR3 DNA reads TGTGCCAGCAGCTTTAGCGGGGGGGGCCGTCAGCCCCAGCATTTT. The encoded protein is CASSFSGGGRQPQHF.